What follows is one T cell receptor (beta chain) and its context. The antigen is not known. Specified time point: cycle 4 day 1 (C4D1), after less than 7 weeks of nivolumab. Autologous stem cell transplantation was followed by relapse in every patient, and brentuximab vedotin exposure varied. Magnetic negative selection was used to purify CD4+ T cells from PBMCs that had been thawed. The sample comes from a study of PD-1 blockade in classical Hodgkin lymphoma. Findings and caveats of the study: The CD4+ diversity rise by C4D1 was clearest in complete responders.

This CDR3 is 14 amino acids long. The V gene lost 5 bases and the J gene lost 2 bases, with 11 bases spanning the gap. The V gene's germline CDR1 is SGHRS and CDR2 YFSETQ. Assay used: immunoSEQ multiplex PCR; TCRdb lists only in-frame clones, some missing. The repertoire consists of around 28,000 clones, with around 84% occurring once and the leading ten covering approximately 0.8%. This clonotype was sampled from a human donor with classical Hodgkin lymphoma. The sample consisted of CD4+ T cells from blood, taken before the fourth cycle of nivolumab. V is TRBV5-1 and J is TRBJ2-1; D uncertain. This chain's CDR3 is CASSWQDTYNEQFF. For the CDR3, the DNA is TGCGCCAGCAGTTGGCAGGATACCTACAATGAGCAGTTCTTC. Filled out from reference TRBV5-1 and TRBJ2-1, the complete variable domain reads KAGVTQTPRYLIKTRGQQVTLSCSPISGHRSVSWYQQTPGQGLQFLFEYFSETQRNKGNFPGRFSGRQFSNSRSEMNVSTLELGDSALYLCASSWQDTYNEQFFGPGTRLTVL.